One and the same sample provided the 11 T cell receptor beta chains below, sequenced in a study of Graves' ophthalmopathy and Graves' hyperthyroidism (dated by TCRdb to about 2018). These reads were obtained on an Illumina HiSeq 2000. For repertoire sequencing, the TCR beta CDR3 regions were amplified from RNA transcripts. A first-round RT-PCR used HTBI primers with the Qiagen OneStep RT-PCR kit, followed by a second-round multiplex PCR, size selection and purification. The public reads were quality trimmed at Q25 with fastp and then assembled into clones with MiXCR by TCRdb, keeping productive beta chains. Rows are unified per CDR3 protein, each entry keeping the most common DNA and genes. The sample table contains approximately 1.2 million distinct CDR3 sequences; only one count was recorded for about 36% of them. Roughly 10% of the sample comes from the top ten. Sequencing input: peripheral blood or thyroid tissue (not recorded which). Source of these receptors: an adult man with Graves' hyperthyroidism.

This clonotype was recorded many times. The chain couples TRBV29-1 to TRBJ2-5, with D maybe TRBD1 (6 bases). V shed 8 bases and J shed 7 bases, with 23 bases lying between them. This CDR3 comprises 14 residues. Germline CDR1 reads SQVTM; CDR2 reads ANQGSEA. The chain's CDR3 is CSYRDTSRSGTQYF. The CDR3 DNA reads TGCAGCTACCGGGACACCTCACGTAGTGGGACCCAGTACTTC.

For this clonotype: Sequence at one end of the junction differs from germline and may be a read error. This chain connects TRBV10-2 to TRBJ1-2; D possibly corresponds to TRBD1 (6 bases). The CDR3 covers 14 residues. From germline, CDR1 is WSHSY and CDR2 SAAADI. The DNA of the CDR3 is TGCGCCAGCAGTGAGGGACCGAGGGGGTATGGCCACACCTTC. It codes for CASSEGPRGYGHTF.

The table lists this clonotype with a few counts. This sequence joins TRBV12-3 or TRBV12-4 and TRBJ1-4; a weak D match, TRBD1 (6 bases). The CDR3 consists of 15 residues. V was trimmed by 6 bases and J by 6 bases, leaving 17 bases between them. The CDR3 bases are TGTGCCAGCAGCCCCGACGTGACAGGTGATGAAAAACTGTTTTTT. This translates into CASSPDVTGDEKLFF.

In its sample, this clonotype was seen many times. The chain is built from TRBV5-4 and TRBJ1-1; D call uncertain. Trimming took 1 base from V and 2 from J, leaving 12 bases between them. The CDR3 totals 15 residues. Per germline, CDR1 SGHNT and CDR2 YYREEE (reference sequence). CDR3 in DNA: TGTGCCAGCAGCTTGAAGGCCGAAGTTAACACTGAAGCTTTCTTT. It yields the protein CASSLKAEVNTEAFF.

In its sample, this clonotype was seen a few times. This may stem from a read error, because a much larger clone lies one nucleotide away. CDR3 sequence: CASSQDSQPTGELFF. DNA of the CDR3: TGTGCCAGCAGCCAGGACAGCCAACCCACCGGGGAGCTGTTTTTT. J is TRBJ2-2 and V is TRBV9, with D tentatively TRBD1 (6 bases). Germline V gene data show CDR1 as SGDLS and CDR2 as YYNGEE. CDR3 length: 15 amino acids. Deletions cut 4 bases from V and 4 bases from J, with 14 bases between.

This clonotype was picked up a small number of times. This chain uses TRBV3-2 with TRBJ2-7. TRBV3-2 is marked as a pseudogene. The CDR3 covers 14 residues. The CDR3 DNA reads TGTGCCAGCAGCAACGGATACGGATCCTACGAGCAGTACTTC. Encoded protein: CASSNGYGSYEQYF.

This chain uses TRBV24-1 with TRBJ2-3; perhaps TRBD2 as D (6 bases). V was cut by 9 bases and J by 2 bases, with 11 bases left in between. This CDR3 contains 13 residues. Germline CDR1 is KGHDR and CDR2 is SFDVKD. In DNA form, the CDR3 reads TGTGCCACCCGGGACTTTATCACAGATACGCAGTATTTT. Translating gives CATRDFITDTQYF.

The gene calls are TRBV10-1 and TRBJ2-7; D not certain. Trimming stripped 0 bases from V and 6 bases from J, with 9 bases between. The CDR3 sequence is 13 residues long. In germline, CDR1 is WNHNN, CDR2 SYGVQD (reference sequence). CDR3 sequence reads: CASSESGASEQYF. CDR3 nucleotides: TGCGCCAGCAGTGAGTCAGGCGCATCCGAGCAGTACTTC.

The chain has TRBV30 and TRBJ1-4; D gene unclear. The CDR3 spans 14 residues. CDR1 and CDR2 from the germline V gene are GTSNPN and SVGIG (reference sequence). Trimming pared 0 bases from V and 16 bases from J, leaving 21 bases between. The CDR3 here is CAWSVRWTVDPPFF. In DNA, the CDR3 is TGTGCCTGGAGTGTACGGTGGACGGTCGATCCTCCGTTTTTT.

Comments on this clonotype: A much larger clone differs by one base, so this may be a read error. The V and J genes are TRBV19 and TRBJ1-1, with unresolved D. The CDR3 contains 13 residues. Per the germline V gene, CDR1 is LNHDA and CDR2 is SQIVND (reference sequence). CDR3 coding DNA: TGTACCAGTACCATCACAATGAACACTGAAGCTTTCTTT. It is translated as CTSTITMNTEAFF.

Many counts were recorded for this clonotype. V is TRBV5-1 and J is TRBJ1-2, with 11 bases matching TRBD1. The CDR3 covers 16 residues. Germline values: CDR1 SGHRS, CDR2 YFSETQ. With V trimmed by 4 bases and J by 4 bases, 9 bases remained unmatched. The CDR3 nucleotides are TGCGCCAGCAGCCACAGGACAGGGGGCGAGGGCTATGGCTACACCTTC. It is translated as CASSHRTGGEGYGYTF.